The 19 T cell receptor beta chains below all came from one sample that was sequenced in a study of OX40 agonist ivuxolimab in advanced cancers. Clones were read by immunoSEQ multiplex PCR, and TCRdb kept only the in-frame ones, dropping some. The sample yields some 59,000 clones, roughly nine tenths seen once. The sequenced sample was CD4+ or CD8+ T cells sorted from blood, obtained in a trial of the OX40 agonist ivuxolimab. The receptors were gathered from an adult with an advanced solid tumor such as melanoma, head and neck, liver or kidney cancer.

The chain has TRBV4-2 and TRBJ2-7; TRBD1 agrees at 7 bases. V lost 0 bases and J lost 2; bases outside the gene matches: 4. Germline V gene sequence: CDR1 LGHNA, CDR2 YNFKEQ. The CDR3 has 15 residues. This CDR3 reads CASSQDGTDTYEQYF. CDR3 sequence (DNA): TGTGCCAGCAGCCAAGACGGGACAGACACCTACGAGCAGTACTTC.

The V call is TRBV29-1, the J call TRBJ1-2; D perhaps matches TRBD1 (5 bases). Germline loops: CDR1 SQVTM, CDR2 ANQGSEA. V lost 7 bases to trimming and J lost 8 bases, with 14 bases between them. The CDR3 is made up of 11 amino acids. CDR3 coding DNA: TGCAGCGACGACAGTACGGGAGGCTACACCTTC. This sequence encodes CSDDSTGGYTF. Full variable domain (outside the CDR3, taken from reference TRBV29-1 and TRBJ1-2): SAVISQKPSRDICQRGTSLTIQCQVDSQVTMMFWYRQQPGQSLTLIATANQGSEATYESGFVIDKFPISRPNLTFSTLTVSNMSPEDSSIYLCSDDSTGGYTFGSGTRLTVV.

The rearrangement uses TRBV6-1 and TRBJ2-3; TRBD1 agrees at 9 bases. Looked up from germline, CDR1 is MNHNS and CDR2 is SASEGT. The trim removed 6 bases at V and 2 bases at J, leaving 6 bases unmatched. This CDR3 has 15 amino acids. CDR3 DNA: TGTGCCAGCAGCGACCGGGACAGGGTCACAGATACGCAGTATTTT. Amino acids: CASSDRDRVTDTQYF.

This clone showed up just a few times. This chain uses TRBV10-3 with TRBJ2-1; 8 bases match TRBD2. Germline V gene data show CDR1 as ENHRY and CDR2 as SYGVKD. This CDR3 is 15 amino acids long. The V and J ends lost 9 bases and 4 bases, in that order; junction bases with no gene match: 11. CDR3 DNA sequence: TGTGCCATAGCTTTTGGCGGGGGGATTTACAATGAGCAGTTCTTC. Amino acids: CAIAFGGGIYNEQFF.

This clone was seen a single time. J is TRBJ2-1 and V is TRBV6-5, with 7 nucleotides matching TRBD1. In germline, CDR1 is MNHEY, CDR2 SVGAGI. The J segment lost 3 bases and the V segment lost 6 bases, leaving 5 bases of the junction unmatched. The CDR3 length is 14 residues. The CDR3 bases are TGTGCCAGCAGGACCGGGACAGTCTACAATGAGCAGTTCTTC. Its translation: CASRTGTVYNEQFF.

CDR3: CASSLNGWVGNEQFF. CDR3 nucleotide sequence: TGTGCCAGCAGCTTAAACGGCTGGGTTGGCAATGAGCAGTTCTTC. The chain combines TRBV7-8 with TRBJ2-1; D remains unclear. CDR3 length equals 15 residues. The V end lost 2 bases, the J end lost 6 bases, and 14 bases lay between the germline ends. Germline loops: CDR1 SGHVS, CDR2 FQNEAQ. Full variable domain (remainder filled in from reference TRBV7-8 and TRBJ2-1): GAGVSQSPRYKVAKRGQDVALRCDPISGHVSLFWYQQALGQGPEFLTYFQNEAQLDKSGLPSDRFFAERPEGSVSTLKIQRTQQEDSAVYLCASSLNGWVGNEQFFGPGTRLTVL.

The CDR3 coding sequence is TGTGCCAGCAGCCAAGAGCCAGGGAACACTGAAGCTTTCTTT. Residues: CASSQEPGNTEAFF. The chain joins TRBV9 to TRBJ1-1; D is uncertain. V was trimmed by 4 bases and J by 1 base, leaving 11 bases between them. Germline CDR1 SGDLS, CDR2 YYNGEE. The length of the CDR3 is 14 residues. Looking up the rest from reference TRBV9 and TRBJ1-1 gives the full variable domain: DSGVTQTPKHLITATGQRVTLRCSPRSGDLSVYWYQQSLDQGLQFLIQYYNGEERAKGNILERFSAQQFPDLHSELNLSSLELGDSALYFCASSQEPGNTEAFFGQGTRLTVV.

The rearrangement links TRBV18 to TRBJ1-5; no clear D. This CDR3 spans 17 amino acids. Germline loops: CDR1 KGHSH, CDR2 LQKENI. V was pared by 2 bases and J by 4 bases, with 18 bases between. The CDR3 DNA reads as TGTGCCAGCTCACCAATTAGTGCCCGCCGGTCAAATCAGCCCCAGCATTTT. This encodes CASSPISARRSNQPQHF.

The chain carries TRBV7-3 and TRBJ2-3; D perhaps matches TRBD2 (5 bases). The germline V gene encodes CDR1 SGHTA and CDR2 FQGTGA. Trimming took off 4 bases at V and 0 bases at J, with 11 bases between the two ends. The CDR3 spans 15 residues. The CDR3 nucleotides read TGTGCCAGCAGCTCGGGGTCCACTAGCACAGATACGCAGTATTTT. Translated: CASSSGSTSTDTQYF.

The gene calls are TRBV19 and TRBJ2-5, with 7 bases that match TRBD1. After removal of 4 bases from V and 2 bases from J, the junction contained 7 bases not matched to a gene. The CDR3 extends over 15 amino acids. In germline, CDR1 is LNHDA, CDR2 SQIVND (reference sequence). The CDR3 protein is CASSRGQLLQETQYF. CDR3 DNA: TGTGCCAGTAGTAGGGGACAGCTCTTACAAGAGACCCAGTACTTC. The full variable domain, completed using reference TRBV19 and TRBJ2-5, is DGGITQSPKYLFRKEGQNVTLSCEQNLNHDAMYWYRQDPGQGLRLIYYSQIVNDFQKGDIAEGYSVSREKKESFPLTVTSAQKNPTAFYLCASSRGQLLQETQYFGPGTRLLVL.

As DNA, the CDR3 is TGTGCCAGCAGACTGGGGGGCTCCTCCTACGAGCAGTACTTC. The encoded protein is CASRLGGSSYEQYF. The chain joins TRBV7-2 to TRBJ2-7; the D call may be TRBD1 or TRBD2 (6 bases each). The length of the CDR3 is 14 residues. The V and J ends lost 6 bases and 0 bases respectively, with 12 bases between them. Germline V gene data show CDR1 as SGHTA and CDR2 as FQGNSA.

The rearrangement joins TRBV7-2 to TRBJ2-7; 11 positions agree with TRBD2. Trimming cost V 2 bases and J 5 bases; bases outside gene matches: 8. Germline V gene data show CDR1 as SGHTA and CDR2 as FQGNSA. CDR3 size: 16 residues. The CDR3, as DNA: TGTGCCAGCAGCTTAACGACTAGCGGGGTGGGTCACGAGCAGTACTTC. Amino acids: CASSLTTSGVGHEQYF.

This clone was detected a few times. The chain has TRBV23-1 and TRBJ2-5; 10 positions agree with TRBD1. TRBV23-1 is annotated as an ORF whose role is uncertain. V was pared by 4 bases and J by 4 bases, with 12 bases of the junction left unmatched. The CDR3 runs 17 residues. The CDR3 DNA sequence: TGCGCCAGCAGTCGCCTCGCTTTGACAGGGGGCTTAGAGACCCAGTACTTC. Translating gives CASSRLALTGGLETQYF.

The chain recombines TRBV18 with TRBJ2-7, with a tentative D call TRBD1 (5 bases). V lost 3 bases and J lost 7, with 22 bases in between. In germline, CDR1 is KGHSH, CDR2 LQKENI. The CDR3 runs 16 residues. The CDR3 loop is CASSPGPPTLSEEQYF. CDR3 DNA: TGTGCCAGCTCACCGGGGCCACCTACTCTTTCGGAGGAGCAGTACTTC. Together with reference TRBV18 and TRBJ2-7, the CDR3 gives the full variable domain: NAGVMQNPRHLVRRRGQEARLRCSPMKGHSHVYWYRQLPEEGLKFMVYLQKENIIDESGMPKERFSAEFPKEGPSILRIQQVVRGDSAAYFCASSPGPPTLSEEQYFGPGTRLTVT.

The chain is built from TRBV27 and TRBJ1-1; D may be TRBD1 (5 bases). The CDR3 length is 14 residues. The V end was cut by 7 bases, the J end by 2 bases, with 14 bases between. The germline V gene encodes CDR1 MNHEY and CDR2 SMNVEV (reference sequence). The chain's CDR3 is CASKFTGQNTEAFF. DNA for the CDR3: TGTGCCAGCAAGTTTACGGGGCAAAACACTGAAGCTTTCTTT.

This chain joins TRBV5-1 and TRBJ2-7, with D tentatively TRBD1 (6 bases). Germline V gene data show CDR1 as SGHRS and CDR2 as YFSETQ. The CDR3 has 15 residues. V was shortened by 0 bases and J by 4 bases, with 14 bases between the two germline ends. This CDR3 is CASSLAPGAIYEQYF. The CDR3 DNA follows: TGCGCCAGCAGCTTGGCCCCAGGGGCGATATACGAGCAGTACTTC.

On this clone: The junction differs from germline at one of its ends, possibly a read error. CDR3 amino acids: CASSLMEGNEQFF. CDR3 nucleotide sequence: TGTGCTAGCAGCTTAATGGAGGGAAATGAGCAGTTCTTC. The V call is TRBV7-7, the J call TRBJ2-1; TRBD2 is a possible D gene (6 bases). The CDR3 runs to 13 residues. CDR1 is SSHAT and CDR2 is FNYEAQ in the germline V gene (reference sequence).

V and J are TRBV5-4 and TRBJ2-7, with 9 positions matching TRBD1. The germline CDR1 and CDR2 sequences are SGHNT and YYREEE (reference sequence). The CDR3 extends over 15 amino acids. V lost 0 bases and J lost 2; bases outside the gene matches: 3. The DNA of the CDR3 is TGTGCCAGCAGCTTGGGGGGACAGGGACCCTACGAGCAGTACTTC. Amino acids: CASSLGGQGPYEQYF.

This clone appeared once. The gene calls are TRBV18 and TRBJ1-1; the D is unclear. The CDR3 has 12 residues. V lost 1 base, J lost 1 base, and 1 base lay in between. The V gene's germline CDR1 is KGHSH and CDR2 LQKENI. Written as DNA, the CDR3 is TGTGCCAGCTCACCACAGAACACTGAAGCTTTCTTT. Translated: CASSPQNTEAFF.